This TCR beta chain was observed in a study of blood T cell repertoires in COVID-19. Trimming stripped 2 bases from V and 1 base from J, with 19 bases between. Germline V gene sequence: CDR1 SGDLS, CDR2 YYNGEE. The CDR3 covers 17 residues. The table came from immunoSEQ multiplex PCR; TCRdb's copy has only in-frame clones and leaves some out. The sample lists about 190,000 clones, roughly three quarters seen once, with around 16% in the top ten. This TCR was recovered from a man aged 55 to 69 with active or convalescent COVID-19. The chain combines TRBV9 with TRBJ2-7, with D unclear. Sequenced input: peripheral blood. In nucleotides, the CDR3 is TGTGCCAGCAGCGTGAACCTAGACCTGGCGGAGTCCTACGAGCAGTACTTC. Protein product: CASSVNLDLAESYEQYF.